These T cell receptor beta chains were read from a single sample in a study of beta chain features in type 1 diabetes. Repertoires were generated with immunoSEQ multiplex PCR, while TCRdb's copy carries only in-frame clones and drops some. The data contain about 900,000 clones, about 17% of them singletons. Sample: naive CD4+ T cells from blood. The receptors shown here come from a woman between 18 and 29 years old in good health. The CDR3 runs from the conserved cysteine through the conserved F or W. D genes are given only for firm matches. The size of a clone is reported for some rows only, either as once, few or many, or as a class for expanded clones.

>TRBJ1-5|-|-|TRBV28
CASTTPWVDVGNQPQHF
TGTGCCAGCACGACACCGTGGGTGGATGTGGGCAATCAGCCCCAGCATTTT
>TRBJ1-2|few|-|TRBV15
CATSRELHSVYGYTF
TGTGCCACCAGCAGAGAACTACACTCCGTCTATGGCTACACCTTC
>TRBJ2-7|-|TRBD1|TRBV23-1
CASRTGVDEQYF
TGCGCCAGCAGGACAGGGGTTGACGAGCAGTACTTC
>TRBJ1-1|few|-|TRBV5-5
CASSFSATHTEAFF
TGTGCCAGCAGCTTCTCGGCGACGCACACTGAAGCTTTCTTT
>TRBJ1-4|-|TRBD1|TRBV6-5
CASSPGQLNEKLFF
TGTGCCAGCAGTCCGGGACAGCTAAATGAAAAACTGTTTTTT
>TRBJ2-7|-|TRBD1|TRBV11-2
CASSYKGPGGSYEQYF
TGTGCCAGCAGCTATAAGGGTCCAGGGGGATCCTACGAGCAGTACTTC
>TRBJ2-1|-|TRBD2|TRBV28
CASSTWTSGRNEQFF
TGTGCCAGCAGCACCTGGACTAGCGGGAGGAATGAGCAGTTCTTC
>TRBJ2-2|few|-|TRBV6-5
CASSLRTPNTGELFF
TGTGCCAGCTCCCTCCGGACACCGAACACCGGGGAGCTGTTTTTT
>TRBJ2-1|few|-|TRBV5-1
CASSSEGARQFF
TGCGCCAGCAGCTCGGAGGGGGCCCGTCAGTTCTTC
>TRBJ2-5|few|-|TRBV20-1
CSAAQETQYF
TGCAGTGCTGCCCAGGAGACCCAGTACTTC
>TRBJ1-3|many|-|TRBV13
CASSRGNTIYF
TGTGCCAGCAGCCGTGGAAACACCATATATTTT
>TRBJ2-6|few|-|TRBV27
CASSLEAGMNSGANVLTF
TGTGCCAGCAGTTTAGAAGCAGGGATGAACTCTGGGGCCAACGTCCTGACTTTC
>TRBJ2-1|-|-|TRBV5-1
CASSLPQRARNEQFF
TGCGCCAGCAGCTTGCCCCAGCGCGCGCGGAATGAGCAGTTCTTC
>TRBJ2-5|few|-|TRBV18
CASSPSRQQETQYF
TGTGCCAGCTCACCATCTCGCCAGCAAGAGACCCAGTACTTC
>TRBJ2-3|-|-|TRBV7-2
CASSSWPYTDTQYF
TGTGCCAGCAGCTCTTGGCCGTACACAGATACGCAGTATTTT
>TRBJ1-1|-|TRBD1|TRBV7-8
CASSPGGLGIWIAFF
TGTGCCAGCAGCCCAGGGGGGTTAGGCATCTGGATAGCTTTCTTT